Reported below is one T cell receptor (beta chain). This sample was included in a study of blood T cell repertoires in COVID-19. Method: immunoSEQ multiplex PCR; TCRdb's copy keeps in-frame clones and lacks some. This sample has around 140,000 clones; around 88% occur once, and the top ten carry 28%. The CDR3 is made up of 14 amino acids. Per germline, CDR1 MNHEY and CDR2 SVGEGT. The J segment lost 4 bases and the V segment lost 5 bases, leaving 4 bases of the junction unmatched. This chain joins TRBV6-2 or TRBV6-3 and TRBJ2-7; 11 nucleotides match TRBD2. The sequencing sample was made of peripheral blood. This receptor was obtained from a human donor in a cohort sampled during active COVID-19. The CDR3 DNA follows: TGTGCCAGCAGTATAGCGGGGGGGCTATACGAGCAGTACTTC. Its translation is CASSIAGGLYEQYF.